Listed here are 19 T cell receptor beta chains from one sample, sequenced in a study of PD-1 blockade in mismatch repair-deficient tumors. Libraries were prepared by immunoSEQ multiplex PCR; TCRdb keeps only in-frame clonotypes and omits some of them. The sample yields about 18,000 clones, approximately 87% seen once. This specimen was PBMCs, taken less than 25 weeks after starting pembrolizumab. The source of these receptors is an adult with mismatch repair-deficient cancer.

This sequence joins TRBV28 and TRBJ1-2; D is unclear. CDR1 and CDR2 (germline): MDHEN, SYDVKM. Deletions cut 1 base from V and 4 bases from J, with 4 bases between. There are 12 residues in the CDR3. CDR3 DNA sequence: TGTGCCAGCAGTTTATCCTCCTATGGCTACACCTTC. Amino acid sequence: CASSLSSYGYTF.

The chain joins TRBV4-2 to TRBJ1-2; 7 bases line up with TRBD1. The CDR3 consists of 14 residues. V dropped 3 bases and J dropped 7; count of bases not matched to a gene: 8. The germline CDR1 and CDR2 sequences are LGHNA and YNFKEQ. The DNA for the CDR3 is TGTGCCAGCAGCCAGACAGGGAGGTTGGGTGGCTACACCTTC. Translation: CASSQTGRLGGYTF.

V is TRBV6-5 and J is TRBJ1-1; 7 nucleotides line up with TRBD1. Germline trimming cut 4 bases from V and 5 bases from J; bases unmatched to any gene: 7. CDR3 length: 14 residues. CDR1 is MNHEY and CDR2 is SVGAGI in the germline V gene. The CDR3 sequence is CASSSPTGRTEAFF. The CDR3, as DNA: TGTGCCAGCAGTTCCCCGACAGGGAGAACTGAAGCTTTCTTT.

The chain is built from TRBV9 and TRBJ1-1; TRBD1 aligns across 9 bases. The CDR3 totals 15 residues. Germline V lookup: CDR1 SGDLS, CDR2 YYNGEE. The V gene end was trimmed by 1 base and the J gene end by 5 bases; junction bases not matched to a gene: 6. CDR3 DNA sequence: TGTGCCAGCAGCGTAACGGGACAGGGACGAACTGAAGCTTTCTTT. It is translated as CASSVTGQGRTEAFF. Drawing the rest from reference TRBV9 and TRBJ1-1, the complete variable domain is DSGVTQTPKHLITATGQRVTLRCSPRSGDLSVYWYQQSLDQGLQFLIQYYNGEERAKGNILERFSAQQFPDLHSELNLSSLELGDSALYFCASSVTGQGRTEAFFGQGTRLTVV.

This clone was seen more than once but under ten times. The chain employs TRBV5-6 and TRBJ2-7; TRBD1 matches at 9 bases. This CDR3 has 14 residues. Germline V gene lookup returns CDR1 SGHDT and CDR2 YYEEEE. V lost 2 bases to trimming and J lost 1 base; unmatched junction nucleotides: 1. CDR3 protein: CASSLQGASYEQYF. CDR3 bases: TGTGCCAGCAGCTTACAGGGGGCGTCCTACGAGCAGTACTTC.

The chain carries TRBV4-2 and TRBJ1-1, with 7 positions matching TRBD1. The germline gives CDR1 LGHNA, CDR2 YNFKEQ. V lost 0 bases to trimming and J lost 11 bases; unmatched junction nucleotides: 6. This CDR3 is built from 13 residues. Here the CDR3 DNA reads TGTGCCAGCAGCCAAGATCACGACAGGGCGGCTTTCTTT. Protein: CASSQDHDRAAFF.

This chain links TRBV5-4 with TRBJ1-5; D remains ambiguous. The germline gives CDR1 SGHNT, CDR2 YYREEE (reference sequence). Trimming shortened V by 0 bases and J by 0 bases, and 13 bases separated the two germline ends. This CDR3 is 17 amino acids long. The CDR3: CASSLGVGSYSNQPQHF. The CDR3 DNA is TGTGCCAGCAGCTTGGGGGTGGGCTCTTATAGCAATCAGCCCCAGCATTTT.

CDR3 sequence (DNA): TGTGCCAGCAGCTTCGGCTTAGGGGTGTTCGAGACCCAGTACTTC. It encodes CASSFGLGVFETQYF. The chain combines TRBV9 with TRBJ2-5; weak D call: TRBD1 (5 bases). Trimming stripped 4 bases from V and 5 bases from J, with 18 bases between. The CDR3 has 15 residues. The germline gives CDR1 SGDLS, CDR2 YYNGEE. The entire variable domain, with the rest obtained from reference TRBV9 and TRBJ2-5, is as follows: DSGVTQTPKHLITATGQRVTLRCSPRSGDLSVYWYQQSLDQGLQFLIQYYNGEERAKGNILERFSAQQFPDLHSELNLSSLELGDSALYFCASSFGLGVFETQYFGPGTRLLVL.

As concerns this clone: One junction end does not reproduce the germline sequence, and a read error may be involved. The rearrangement links TRBV29-1 to TRBJ2-3; 8 nucleotides line up with TRBD2. CDR3 length equals 14 residues. The germline V gene has CDR1 SQVTM and CDR2 ANQGSEA. The DNA of the CDR3 is TGCTGCGTACGCAGCGGGAGCAGCACAGATACGCAGTATTTT. Translation: CCVRSGSSTDTQYF.

The genes are TRBV7-9 and TRBJ2-7; the D gene is possibly TRBD1 (5 bases). Deletions cut 1 base from V and 5 bases from J, with 12 bases between. Looked up from germline, CDR1 is SEHNR and CDR2 is FQNEAQ (reference sequence). CDR3 length equals 14 residues. As DNA, the CDR3 is TGTGCCAGCAGCTTAGTGATTCAGGGTGACGAGCAGTACTTC. Translating gives CASSLVIQGDEQYF.

This sequence joins TRBV27 and TRBJ1-2; 11 bases line up with TRBD1. The ends lost 6 bases at V and 5 bases at J; junction bases unmatched: 8. CDR3 size: 15 residues. Germline lookup yields CDR1 MNHEY and CDR2 SMNVEV (reference sequence). The CDR3 region is CASRSAGTGGYGYTF. CDR3 sequence (DNA): TGTGCCAGCAGATCAGCCGGGACAGGGGGATATGGCTACACCTTC.

This clone was counted only a few times. The chain employs TRBV19 and TRBJ2-4, with D perhaps matching TRBD1 (6 bases). Per germline, CDR1 LNHDA and CDR2 SQIVND (reference sequence). The CDR3 length is 15 residues. Trimming stripped 2 bases from V and 3 bases from J, with 11 bases between. CDR3: CASSIRGLGKNIQYF. The DNA for the CDR3 is TGTGCCAGTAGTATAAGGGGGTTGGGCAAAAACATTCAGTACTTC.

This chain joins TRBV10-3 and TRBJ1-5, with TRBD1 matching over 12 bases. Germline CDR1 reads ENHRY; CDR2 reads SYGVKD. This CDR3 has 15 amino acids. Trimming cost V 4 bases and J 8 bases; bases outside gene matches: 6. The CDR3 loop reads CAISAGTGGIEPQHF. The CDR3 DNA reads TGTGCCATCAGTGCTGGGACAGGGGGCATTGAGCCCCAGCATTTT.

The sample holds a few counts of this clone. This CDR3 is missing its conserved last phenylalanine or tryptophan, likely due to a read error. It is unclear where the CDR3 begins or ends on the DNA, so no DNA is shown, and the CDR3 is as TCRdb lists it. The V and J genes are TRBV2 and TRBJ2-7; the table gives TRBD2 as D, unverified against the DNA. Germline CDR1 and CDR2: SNHLY and FYNNEI. Counting both end residues, the CDR3 totals 12 amino acids. The CDR3: CASMGAGVRAWI.

CDR3 sequence: CASSLRTGRGRINEKLFF. The CDR3 DNA reads TGTGCCAGCAGCTTGAGGACAGGGAGAGGAAGAATCAATGAAAAACTGTTTTTT. J is TRBJ1-4 and V is TRBV5-4; 8 nucleotides match TRBD1. Trimming took 1 base from V and 5 from J; bases not matched to a gene: 13. The CDR3 runs 18 residues. CDR1 and CDR2 from the germline V gene are SGHNT and YYREEE (reference sequence).

The chain is built from TRBV28 and TRBJ2-3; 9 positions match TRBD2. Trimming removed 3 bases from V and 5 bases from J; junction bases left unmatched: 6. There are 15 residues in the CDR3. CDR1 and CDR2 from the germline V gene are MDHEN and SYDVKM. The CDR3 region is CASSFVSGSKDTQYF. The CDR3 region has the DNA TGTGCCAGCAGTTTTGTTAGCGGGAGTAAAGATACGCAGTATTTT.

CDR3 bases: TGCAGCGTTGTCCAGGGTTCAAACTCTGGAAACACCATATATTTT. It is translated as CSVVQGSNSGNTIYF. The genes are TRBV29-1 and TRBJ1-3; D perhaps matches TRBD1 (5 bases). The CDR3 contains 15 residues. The ends were cut back, 4 bases at V and 0 bases at J, with 13 bases in the middle. The germline V gene has CDR1 SQVTM and CDR2 ANQGSEA.

CDR3 residues: CASSETRGQFYNEQFF. The CDR3 DNA is TGTGCCAGCAGTGAAACGAGGGGACAGTTTTACAATGAGCAGTTCTTC. The rearrangement joins TRBV2 to TRBJ2-1; TRBD1 agrees at 7 bases. This CDR3 region has 16 residues. Germline lookup yields CDR1 SNHLY and CDR2 FYNNEI. J was trimmed by 4 bases and V by 2 bases; bases with no gene match: 8.

The rearrangement joins TRBV5-1 to TRBJ1-1; D gene uncertain. Germline V gene data show CDR1 as SGHRS and CDR2 as YFSETQ. V dropped 0 bases and J dropped 9 bases, with 18 bases sitting between them. The CDR3 extends over 15 amino acids. The CDR3 DNA reads TGCGCCAGCAGCTTGGATTTTAGTCCTGGAGGTAAAGCTTTCTTT. Protein sequence: CASSLDFSPGGKAFF.